What follows is one TCR beta chain and its context. The data were taken from a study of blood T cell repertoires in COVID-19. For the study at large: Samples taken during acute and convalescent COVID-19 were collected in the United States, Italy and Spain.

Participants spanned ages roughly 18 to 90 years and resided in 20 to 30 US areas. Cohorts were based on clinical histories the participants reported. Each recovered donor of Cohort 3 presented with two negative PCRs, clearance, or symptom resolution. TCRdb's copy holds only in-frame clones and misses some; the assay was immunoSEQ multiplex PCR. The sample includes more than 300,000 clones, roughly 91% of them seen just once. Looked up from germline, CDR1 is MNHEY and CDR2 is SMNVEV (reference sequence). Trimming took 0 bases from V and 0 from J; bases not matched to a gene: 9. CDR3 length equals 18 residues.

Sequenced sample: PBMCs or T cells enriched from blood (not recorded which). The receptor's source is a woman aged 18-29 years who had recovered from COVID-19. The chain uses TRBV27 and TRBJ2-7; 9 nucleotides agree with TRBD2. CDR3 sequence reads: CASSLSASGEVFSYEQYF. Here the CDR3 DNA reads TGTGCCAGCAGTTTATCGGCTAGCGGGGAGGTCTTCTCCTACGAGCAGTACTTC.